Following are 25 T cell receptor beta chains from one sample sequenced in a study of cytotoxic CD8 clonotypes in ibrutinib-treated CLL. Using immunoSEQ multiplex PCR, the repertoire was profiled, and TCRdb retains in-frame clones only, with some absent. The sample includes around 200,000 clones, about four fifths seen only once; the top ten take 11%. The sequencing here drew on PBMCs, taken after 12 months of ibrutinib treatment. The source of these receptors is a human donor with chronic lymphocytic leukemia.

V gene TRBV15 combines with J gene TRBJ2-5, with 11 bases lining up with TRBD1. The junction had 14 bases not matched to a gene; V was cut back by 8 bases and J by 9 bases. The CDR3 runs 15 residues. CDR1 LNHNV and CDR2 YYDKDF come from the germline V gene (reference sequence). The CDR3 DNA reads TGTGCCACCGGCCTCTCCCCGGGACAGGGGGTGGCCCAGTACTTC. Amino acid sequence: CATGLSPGQGVAQYF.

The V call is TRBV4-1, the J call TRBJ2-7; D remains unclear. Germline V gene lookup returns CDR1 MGHRA and CDR2 YSYEKL. The CDR3 extends over 11 amino acids. V lost 5 bases and J lost 6, with 8 bases in between. CDR3 residues: CASSYHGEQYF. The CDR3 DNA reads as TGCGCCAGCAGCTACCACGGCGAGCAGTACTTC.

The rearrangement uses TRBV13 and TRBJ2-3; 12 bases fit TRBD2. Trimming at V came to 0 bases and at J to 4 bases, leaving 11 bases not matched to a gene. Per germline, CDR1 PRHDT and CDR2 FYEKMQ (reference sequence). CDR3 size: 19 residues. The CDR3 DNA follows: TGTGCCAGCAGCTTAGGGTTGGCTAGCGGGGGGGCCATGTCAGATACGCAGTATTTT. Encoded protein: CASSLGLASGGAMSDTQYF.

V and J are TRBV28 and TRBJ2-7; 9 bases are shared with TRBD2. Trimming removed 10 bases from V and 2 bases from J; junction bases left unmatched: 9. Looked up from germline, CDR1 is MDHEN and CDR2 is SYDVKM. This CDR3 has 14 residues. DNA for the CDR3: TGTGCCATCCTAGGCAGCGGGGGGACCTACGAGCAGTACTTC. This encodes CAILGSGGTYEQYF.

The chain employs TRBV11-2 and TRBJ2-5; 15 nucleotides line up with TRBD2. CDR1 and CDR2 from the germline V gene are SGHAT and FQNNGV. V lost 6 bases to trimming and J lost 4 bases; unmatched junction nucleotides: 12. The CDR3 covers 18 residues. Here the CDR3 reads CASSRGLAGGRGRETQYF. In DNA form, the CDR3 reads TGTGCCAGCAGTCGGGGACTAGCGGGGGGCCGGGGGCGAGAGACCCAGTACTTC.

V gene TRBV11-1 combines with J gene TRBJ2-5; unclear D gene. The germline V gene encodes CDR1 SGHAT and CDR2 FQDESV (reference sequence). This CDR3 spans 15 amino acids. V lost 0 bases and J lost 5, with 13 bases in between. CDR3 nucleotide sequence: TGTGCCAGCAGCTTAGCAAGGACGTTGGGGGAGACCCAGTACTTC. Amino acid sequence: CASSLARTLGETQYF.

V usage is TRBV11-2 and J usage is TRBJ1-3; D unresolved. The CDR3 contains 13 residues. The V and J ends lost 5 bases and 4 bases respectively, with 9 bases between them. Germline V gene lookup returns CDR1 SGHAT and CDR2 FQNNGV. The CDR3 region is CASSGPQGNTIYF. Here the CDR3 DNA reads TGTGCCAGCAGCGGCCCCCAGGGAAACACCATATATTTT.

This sequence joins TRBV19 and TRBJ2-7; TRBD2 matches at 8 bases. V gave up 3 bases and J gave up 3 bases; unmatched junction bases: 4. The CDR3 is made up of 14 amino acids. Per the germline V gene, CDR1 is LNHDA and CDR2 is SQIVND (reference sequence). This chain's CDR3 is CASSIGGAGYEQYF. The CDR3 DNA sequence: TGTGCCAGTAGTATCGGGGGGGCTGGCTACGAGCAGTACTTC.

The J gene is TRBJ2-7, the V gene TRBV28, with D maybe TRBD2 (6 bases). The CDR3 contains 14 residues. The germline CDR1 and CDR2 sequences are MDHEN and SYDVKM. Trimming stripped 6 bases from V and 3 bases from J, with 15 bases between. CDR3 protein: CASSRGTWDYEQYF. The CDR3 DNA follows: TGTGCCAGCAGCCGGGGGACCTGGGACTACGAGCAGTACTTC.

There are a few counts of this clone. The V and J genes are TRBV13 and TRBJ1-1; unclear D gene. V lost 1 base and J 3 bases, leaving 12 bases between the germline ends. The CDR3 contains 15 residues. The V gene's germline CDR1 is PRHDT and CDR2 FYEKMQ (reference sequence). DNA of the CDR3: TGTGCCAGCAGCTTAGTGGAGGGTTGGGACACTGAAGCTTTCTTT. This encodes CASSLVEGWDTEAFF.

For this clone: The identical CDR3 is also encoded by other nucleotide sequences in the sample. The chain employs TRBV19 and TRBJ1-5; no clear D. Trimming took off 2 bases at V and 1 base at J, with 6 bases between the two ends. The CDR3 length is 14 residues. Germline V lookup: CDR1 LNHDA, CDR2 SQIVND (reference sequence). In DNA form, the CDR3 reads TGTGCCAGTAGTATATCCCAGAGCAATCAGCCCCAGCATTTT. It is translated as CASSISQSNQPQHF.

The V and J genes are TRBV30 and TRBJ2-5; a possible D gene is TRBD2 (6 bases). Germline assignment: CDR1 GTSNPN and CDR2 SVGIG (reference sequence). This CDR3 has 12 residues. The CDR3 region is CAWDSGQETQYF. In nucleotides, the CDR3 is TGTGCATGGGACTCCGGTCAAGAGACCCAGTACTTC.

This chain uses TRBV10-1 with TRBJ2-2, with D possibly matching TRBD2 (5 bases). Per the germline V gene, CDR1 is WNHNN and CDR2 is SYGVQD (reference sequence). The germline V and J ends were trimmed by 5 bases and 5 bases, with 12 bases remaining between them. The CDR3 consists of 14 residues. Here the CDR3 DNA reads TGCGCCAGCAGTAAGGACTTATCAACCGGGGAGCTGTTTTTT. This translates into CASSKDLSTGELFF.

The chain uses TRBV6-5 and TRBJ1-2, with a tentative D call TRBD1 (5 bases). CDR1 is MNHEY, CDR2 SVGAGI, per germline. Trimming removed 2 bases from V and 5 bases from J, with 12 bases in between. CDR3 length: 14 residues. The CDR3 DNA follows: TGTGCCAGCAGTTACGGACTGGGGGGATATGGCTACACCTTC. Translated: CASSYGLGGYGYTF.

The chain carries TRBV14 and TRBJ2-7; D gene uncertain. This CDR3 has 14 amino acids. Trimming stripped 2 bases from V and 3 bases from J, with 11 bases between. CDR1 and CDR2 (germline): SGHDN, FVKESK. The CDR3, as DNA: TGTGCCAGCAGCCAACTAGGGTCCTACTACGAGCAGTACTTC. Translating gives CASSQLGSYYEQYF.

CDR3 amino acids: CASSLGRGASYEQYF. The CDR3 coding sequence is TGTGCCAGCAGTTTAGGCAGGGGGGCCTCCTACGAGCAGTACTTC. The genes are TRBV28 and TRBJ2-7; tentative D call: TRBD1 (7 bases). Germline V gene data show CDR1 as MDHEN and CDR2 as SYDVKM. The CDR3 is 15 residues long. V shed 2 bases and J shed 0 bases, with 11 bases lying between them.

The chain couples TRBV18 to TRBJ1-2, with D perhaps matching TRBD1 (5 bases). This CDR3 spans 14 amino acids. Germline CDR1 KGHSH, CDR2 LQKENI. The V end was cut by 3 bases, the J end by 4 bases, with 12 bases between. CDR3 region: CASSPEGLGYGYTF. Written as DNA, the CDR3 is TGTGCCAGCTCACCGGAGGGGCTAGGCTATGGCTACACCTTC.

This chain connects TRBV5-1 to TRBJ1-2; the D is unclear. CDR1 and CDR2 from the germline V gene are SGHRS and YFSETQ. V gave up 4 bases and J gave up 5 bases, with 9 bases separating them. CDR3 length: 12 residues. CDR3 in DNA: TGCGCCAGCAGCCCGGGAGATTATGGCTACACCTTC. This codes for CASSPGDYGYTF.

This chain links TRBV6-1 with TRBJ1-4; D perhaps matches TRBD1 (5 bases). Germline V gives CDR1 MNHNS, CDR2 SASEGT. With 7 bases removed from V and 8 bases from J, the gap between germline ends came to 17 bases. The CDR3 length is 14 residues. The CDR3 region has the DNA TGTGCCAGCACCCCGGCGGACGGGGGAGAAAAACTGTTTTTT. This gives the protein CASTPADGGEKLFF.

This clone was counted only a few times. The chain recombines TRBV30 with TRBJ2-7; possible D gene TRBD1, 5 bases. V gave up 3 bases and J gave up 2 bases, with 11 bases separating them. CDR3 length equals 13 residues. Germline assignment: CDR1 GTSNPN and CDR2 SVGIG (reference sequence). CDR3 sequence reads: CAWSPGSTYEQYF. CDR3 DNA sequence: TGTGCCTGGAGCCCAGGGTCCACCTACGAGCAGTACTTC. Based on the CDR3 plus reference TRBV30 and TRBJ2-7, the full variable domain is SQTIHQWPATLVQPVGSPLSLECTVEGTSNPNLYWYRQAAGRGLQLLFYSVGIGQISSEVPQNLSASRPQDRQFILSSKKLLLSDSGFYLCAWSPGSTYEQYFGPGTRLTVT.

The rearrangement links TRBV5-1 to TRBJ2-1; D remains unclear. The CDR3 extends over 14 amino acids. Per the germline V gene, CDR1 is SGHRS and CDR2 is YFSETQ. Between the trimmed V and J ends, which lost 4 bases and 0 bases, there was a span of 8 bases. CDR3 nucleotide sequence: TGCGCCAGCAGCCTCTCTAGCTCCTACAATGAGCAGTTCTTC. Protein product: CASSLSSSYNEQFF. Full variable domain (rest looked up from reference TRBV5-1 and TRBJ2-1): KAGVTQTPRYLIKTRGQQVTLSCSPISGHRSVSWYQQTPGQGLQFLFEYFSETQRNKGNFPGRFSGRQFSNSRSEMNVSTLELGDSALYLCASSLSSSYNEQFFGPGTRLTVL.

The sample holds a few counts of this clone. This chain connects TRBV2 to TRBJ1-5; the match to TRBD1 covers 9 bases. In germline, CDR1 is SNHLY, CDR2 FYNNEI. This CDR3 is built from 16 residues. V was pared by 6 bases and J by 4 bases, with 10 bases of the junction left unmatched. The CDR3 loop reads CASSLMDRGPNQPQHF. CDR3 nucleotides: TGTGCCAGCAGCTTAATGGACAGGGGCCCTAATCAGCCCCAGCATTTT.

The V call is TRBV1, the J call TRBJ1-5. TRBV1 is a recognized pseudogene. The CDR3 consists of 13 residues. The CDR3 sequence: CTSSHVGNQPQHF. The CDR3 DNA reads TGCACCAGCAGCCATGTCGGCAATCAGCCCCAGCATTTT.

The rearrangement joins TRBV5-1 to TRBJ1-5; D may be TRBD1 (5 bases). The ends were cut back, 4 bases at V and 0 bases at J, with 8 bases in the middle. The CDR3 contains 14 residues. CDR1 is SGHRS and CDR2 is YFSETQ in the germline V gene. The CDR3 nucleotides read TGCGCCAGCAGCCAAGACAGTAGCAATCAGCCCCAGCATTTT. Translation gives CASSQDSSNQPQHF.

CDR3 coding DNA: TGTGCCAGCAGCGGAGGACAGTCCTACGAGCAGTACTTC. Translation gives CASSGGQSYEQYF. This chain uses TRBV7-9 with TRBJ2-7; possibly TRBD1 for D (6 bases). Trimming removed 5 bases at V and 1 base at J, with 9 bases between. Germline-derived CDR1 and CDR2 are SEHNR and FQNEAQ (reference sequence). The CDR3 contains 13 residues.